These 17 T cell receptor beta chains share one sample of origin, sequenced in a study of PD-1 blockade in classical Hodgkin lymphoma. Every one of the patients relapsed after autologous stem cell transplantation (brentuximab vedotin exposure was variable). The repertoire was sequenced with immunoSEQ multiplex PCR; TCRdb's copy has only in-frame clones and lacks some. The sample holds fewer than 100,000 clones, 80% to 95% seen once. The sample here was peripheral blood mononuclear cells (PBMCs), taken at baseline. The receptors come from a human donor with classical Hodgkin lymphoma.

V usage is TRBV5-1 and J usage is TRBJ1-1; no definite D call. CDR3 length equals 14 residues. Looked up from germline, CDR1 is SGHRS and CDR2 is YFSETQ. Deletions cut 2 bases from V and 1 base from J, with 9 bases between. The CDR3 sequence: CASSLERRNTEAFF. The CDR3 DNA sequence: TGCGCCAGCAGCTTAGAAAGGCGGAACACTGAAGCTTTCTTT.

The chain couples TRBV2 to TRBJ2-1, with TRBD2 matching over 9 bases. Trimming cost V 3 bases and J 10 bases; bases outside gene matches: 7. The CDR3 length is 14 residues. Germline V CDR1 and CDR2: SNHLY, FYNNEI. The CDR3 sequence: CASSERGRAGEQFF. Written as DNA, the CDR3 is TGTGCCAGCAGTGAGCGCGGGAGGGCCGGCGAGCAGTTCTTC.

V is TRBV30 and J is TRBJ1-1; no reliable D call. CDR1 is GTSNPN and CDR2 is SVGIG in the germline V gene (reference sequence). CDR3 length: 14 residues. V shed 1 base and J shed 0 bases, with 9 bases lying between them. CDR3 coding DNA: TGTGCCTGGAGTGGGAATTTAATGAACACTGAAGCTTTCTTT. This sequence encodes CAWSGNLMNTEAFF.

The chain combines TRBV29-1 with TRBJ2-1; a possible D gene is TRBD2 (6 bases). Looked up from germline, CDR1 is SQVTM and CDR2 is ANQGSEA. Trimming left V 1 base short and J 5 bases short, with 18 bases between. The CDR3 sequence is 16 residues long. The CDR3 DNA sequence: TGCAGCGTTGAAGGAGTAGACGGGACTCTACACAATGAGCAGTTCTTC. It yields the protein CSVEGVDGTLHNEQFF.

CDR3 amino acids: CASTPGRNYGYTF. The CDR3 region has the DNA TGTGCCAGCACCCCGGGACGGAACTATGGCTACACCTTC. The V gene is TRBV28, the J gene TRBJ1-2; D possibly corresponds to TRBD1 (5 bases). The CDR3 totals 13 residues. Germline CDR1 MDHEN, CDR2 SYDVKM. The germline V and J ends were trimmed by 7 bases and 2 bases, with 11 bases remaining between them.

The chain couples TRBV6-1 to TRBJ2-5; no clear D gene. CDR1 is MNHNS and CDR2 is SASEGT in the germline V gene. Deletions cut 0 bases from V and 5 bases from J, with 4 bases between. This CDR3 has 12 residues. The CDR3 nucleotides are TGTGCCAGCAGTGAAGCGTGGGAGACCCAGTACTTC. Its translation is CASSEAWETQYF.

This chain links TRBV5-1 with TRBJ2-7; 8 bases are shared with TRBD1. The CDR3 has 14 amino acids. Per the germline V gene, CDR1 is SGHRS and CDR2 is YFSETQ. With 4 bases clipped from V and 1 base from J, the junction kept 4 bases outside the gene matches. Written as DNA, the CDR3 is TGCGCCAGCAGCCGGGACAGGACGTCCTACGAGCAGTACTTC. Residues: CASSRDRTSYEQYF.

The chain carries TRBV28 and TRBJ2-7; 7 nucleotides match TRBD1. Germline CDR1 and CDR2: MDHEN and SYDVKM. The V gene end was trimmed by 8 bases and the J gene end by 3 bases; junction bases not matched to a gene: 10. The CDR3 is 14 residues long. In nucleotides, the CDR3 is TGTGCCAGCGGGGGACAGCCGGAAGGCTACGAGCAGTACTTC. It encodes CASGGQPEGYEQYF.

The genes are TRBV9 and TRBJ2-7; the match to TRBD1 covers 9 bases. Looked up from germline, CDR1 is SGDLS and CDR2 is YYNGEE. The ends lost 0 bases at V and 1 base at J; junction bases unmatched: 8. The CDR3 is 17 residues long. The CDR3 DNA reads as TGTGCCAGCAGCGTAGTCCCTTCCGGGACAGGGTCCTACGAGCAGTACTTC. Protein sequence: CASSVVPSGTGSYEQYF.

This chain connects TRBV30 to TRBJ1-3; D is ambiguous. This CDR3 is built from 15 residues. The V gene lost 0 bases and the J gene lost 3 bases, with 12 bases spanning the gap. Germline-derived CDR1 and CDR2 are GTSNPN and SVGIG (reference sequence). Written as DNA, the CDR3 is TGTGCCTGGAGTGTCAGAACCGGTCTTGGAAACACCATATATTTT. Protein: CAWSVRTGLGNTIYF.

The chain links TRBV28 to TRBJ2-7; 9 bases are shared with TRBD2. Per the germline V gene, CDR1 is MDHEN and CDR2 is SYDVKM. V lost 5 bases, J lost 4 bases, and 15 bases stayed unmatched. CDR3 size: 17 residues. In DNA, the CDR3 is TGTGCCAGCAGTACCTACTTGGGACTAGCAGGTCGTTACGAGCAGTACTTC. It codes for CASSTYLGLAGRYEQYF. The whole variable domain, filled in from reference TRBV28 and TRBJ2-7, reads DVKVTQSSRYLVKRTGEKVFLECVQDMDHENMFWYRQDPGLGLRLIYFSYDVKMKEKGDIPEGYSVSREKKERFSLILESASTNQTSMYLCASSTYLGLAGRYEQYFGPGTRLTVT.

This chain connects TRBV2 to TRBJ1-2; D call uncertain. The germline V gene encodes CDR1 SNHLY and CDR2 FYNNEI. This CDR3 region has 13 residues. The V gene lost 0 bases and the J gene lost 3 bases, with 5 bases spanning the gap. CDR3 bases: TGTGCCAGCAGTGAAGCGGAGTACTATGGCTACACCTTC. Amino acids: CASSEAEYYGYTF.

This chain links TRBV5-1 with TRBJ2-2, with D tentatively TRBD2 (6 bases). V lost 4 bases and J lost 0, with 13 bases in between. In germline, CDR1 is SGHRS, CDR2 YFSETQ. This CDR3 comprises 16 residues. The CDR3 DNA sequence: TGCGCCAGCAGCCTACGACTAGGAACGAACACCGGGGAGCTGTTTTTT. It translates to CASSLRLGTNTGELFF.

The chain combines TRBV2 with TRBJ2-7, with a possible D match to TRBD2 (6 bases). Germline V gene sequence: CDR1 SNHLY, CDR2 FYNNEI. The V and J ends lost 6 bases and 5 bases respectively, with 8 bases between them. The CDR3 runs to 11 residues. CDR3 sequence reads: CASSREDEQYF. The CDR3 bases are TGTGCCAGCAGCAGGGAGGACGAGCAGTACTTC.

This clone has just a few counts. The CDR3 nucleotides read TGTGCCAGCAGGGGGGTACTGAATGGCTACACCTTC. Amino acid sequence: CASRGVLNGYTF. The chain is built from TRBV6-1 and TRBJ1-2; weak D call: TRBD1 (5 bases). Germline CDR1 is MNHNS and CDR2 is SASEGT. V was shortened by 6 bases and J by 6 bases, with 11 bases between the two germline ends. This CDR3 spans 12 amino acids.

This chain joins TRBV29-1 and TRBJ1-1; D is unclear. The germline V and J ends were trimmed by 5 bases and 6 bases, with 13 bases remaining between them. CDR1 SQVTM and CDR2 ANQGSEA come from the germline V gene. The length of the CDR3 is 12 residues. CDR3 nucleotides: TGCAGCGTTCGGGCGCAGGCCCCTGAAGCTTTCTTT. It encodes CSVRAQAPEAFF. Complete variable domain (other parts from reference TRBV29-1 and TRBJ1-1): SAVISQKPSRDICQRGTSLTIQCQVDSQVTMMFWYRQQPGQSLTLIATANQGSEATYESGFVIDKFPISRPNLTFSTLTVSNMSPEDSSIYLCSVRAQAPEAFFGQGTRLTVV.

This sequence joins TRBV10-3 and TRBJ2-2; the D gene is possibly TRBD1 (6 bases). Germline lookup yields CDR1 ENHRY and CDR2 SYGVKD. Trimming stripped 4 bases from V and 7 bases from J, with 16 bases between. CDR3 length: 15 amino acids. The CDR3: CAISVRPQGHGELFF. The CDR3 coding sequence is TGTGCCATCAGTGTTCGTCCCCAGGGACACGGGGAGCTGTTTTTT.